This T cell receptor (beta chain) was retrieved from a study of cytomegalovirus exposure and HLA in healthy donors. Regarding the study as a whole: It was about 180 TCR beta chains that were listed as cytomegalovirus-associated.

PCR was performed using 60 Vbeta and 13 Jbeta primers. Profiling relied on immunoSEQ multiplex PCR, and the TCRdb table lists in-frame clones only, not all of them. The sample lists about 130,000 clones, around three quarters occurring once. There are 14 residues in the CDR3. Trimming removed 6 bases from V and 2 bases from J, with 14 bases in between. Germline CDR1 and CDR2: MNHEY and SVGAGI. Remarks on this clone: The antigen remains undetermined.

Sequenced: PBMCs. The sequence was obtained from a man aged 25 to 40 in good health and CMV-seronegative. The chain couples TRBV6-5 to TRBJ2-7; TRBD2 might be the D (6 bases). CDR3 DNA sequence: TGTGCCAGCAGCTCCGCCCCGGGGGCCTACGAGCAGTACTTC. Its protein product is CASSSAPGAYEQYF.